The clone carrying this T cell receptor (beta chain) showed up just a few times. This entry comes from a study of blood T cell repertoires in COVID-19. The wider study: Spain, Italy and the United States supplied samples that represented acute and convalescent COVID-19.

Methods used by the authors: Nucleated cell number was recorded as an estimate derived from reference gene primer amplification. Clones were sequenced by immunoSEQ multiplex PCR, and TCRdb holds only the in-frame ones, with some missing. That table gives V, J and clone size, and the DNA gave D and trimming. The table lists 45,000 to 55,000 clones, around 83% of them singletons, with 6.5% to 9% in the top ten. The V gene end was trimmed by 3 bases and the J gene end by 6 bases; junction bases not matched to a gene: 1. Germline V gene lookup returns CDR1 SEHNR and CDR2 FQNEAQ (reference sequence). This CDR3 has 14 amino acids.

This receptor was obtained from a man aged 55-75 years with active COVID-19. The chain combines TRBV7-9 with TRBJ1-5; 11 positions agree with TRBD1. The sequencing sample was made of peripheral blood. The CDR3 sequence is CASSLGQGVQPQHF. For the CDR3, the DNA is TGTGCCAGCAGCTTGGGACAGGGGGTTCAGCCCCAGCATTTT.